A single sample gave rise to the 6 T cell receptor beta chains below, sequenced in a study of control samples from healthy donors and cancer patients. Profiling relied on immunoSEQ multiplex PCR, and the TCRdb table lists in-frame clones only, not all of them. The sample includes roughly 120,000 clones, approximately 94% seen only once; the top ten take less than 4.5%. Specimen: blood. These receptors were collected from a man aged 25-45 years in good health.

The chain is built from TRBV3-1 (or the pseudogene TRBV3-2) and TRBJ1-3, with a weak D call TRBD1 (6 bases). The germline V gene has CDR1 LGHDT and CDR2 YNNKEL (reference sequence). This CDR3 comprises 16 residues. V lost 4 bases and J 0 bases, leaving 13 bases between the germline ends. CDR3 coding DNA: TGTGCCAGCAGCCCCCGGACAGTGCGCTCTGGAAACACCATATATTTT. Translation gives CASSPRTVRSGNTIYF.

The CDR3 sequence is CASSPGTSFDTQYF. In nucleotides, the CDR3 is TGTGCCAGCAGTCCCGGGACTAGCTTCGATACGCAGTATTTT. The J gene is TRBJ2-3, the V gene TRBV7-9; 9 bases are shared with TRBD2. The J segment lost 6 bases and the V segment lost 6 bases, leaving 7 bases of the junction unmatched. The germline gives CDR1 SEHNR, CDR2 FQNEAQ (reference sequence). The CDR3 has 14 residues.

The CDR3: CASSDGGAGETQYF. The CDR3 nucleotides read TGTGCCAGCAGTGACGGGGGGGCCGGTGAGACCCAGTACTTC. The J gene is TRBJ2-5, the V gene TRBV6-1, with 8 bases aligning to TRBD2. The CDR3 length is 14 residues. Trimming took 3 bases from V and 5 from J; bases not matched to a gene: 5. Germline assignment: CDR1 MNHNS and CDR2 SASEGT.

This sequence joins TRBV6-6 and TRBJ2-4; maybe TRBD1 (5 bases). This CDR3 is 16 amino acids long. Germline-derived CDR1 and CDR2 are MNHNY and SVGAGI (reference sequence). V lost 2 bases and J lost 2, with 13 bases in between. The CDR3 reads CASSYDSLVTKNIQYF. In DNA, the CDR3 is TGTGCCAGCAGTTACGACAGCTTGGTGACCAAAAACATTCAGTACTTC.

The chain has TRBV18 and TRBJ2-2; D not resolved. The ends were cut back, 2 bases at V and 7 bases at J, with 14 bases in the middle. This CDR3 region has 15 residues. Germline loops: CDR1 KGHSH, CDR2 LQKENI. The CDR3 loop reads CASSPFGPPNGELFF. The CDR3 nucleotides read TGTGCCAGCTCACCATTCGGCCCACCGAACGGGGAGCTGTTTTTT.

The chain combines TRBV3-1 (or the pseudogene TRBV3-2) with TRBJ1-5, with no clear D. V was clipped by 0 bases and J by 4 bases, with 7 bases between them. Germline V gene lookup returns CDR1 LGHDT and CDR2 YNNKEL (reference sequence). The CDR3 sequence is 14 residues long. This CDR3 reads CASSQDSGNQPQHF. For the CDR3, the DNA is TGTGCCAGCAGCCAAGATAGCGGAAATCAGCCCCAGCATTTT.